What follows is one T cell receptor beta chain and its context. Its antigen is not identified. The sample originates from a study of CD8+ T cells in alopecia areata. Findings and caveats of the study: Whereas mice showed it more clearly, TCR sharing across patients was murkier, possibly because of HLA.

Extraction of RNA preceded its reverse transcription into cDNA, which served as the sequencing template. Some clones are missing from TCRdb's copy, which holds only in-frame ones; the method was immunoSEQ multiplex PCR. The sample holds about 140,000 clones, approximately 51% seen once. The CDR3 runs to 15 residues. The V end lost 4 bases, the J end lost 1 base, and 14 bases lay between the germline ends. Germline V gives CDR1 GTSNPN, CDR2 SVGIG (reference sequence). The receptor was isolated from a human donor with alopecia areata. The genes are TRBV30 and TRBJ1-5; unclear D gene. The specimen was CD4+ T cells sorted from blood, collected at week 0. CDR3 in DNA: TGTGCCTGGACGAATCAAGGGTACAGCAATCAGCCCCAGCATTTT. Encoded protein: CAWTNQGYSNQPQHF.